This T cell receptor beta chain was observed in a study of blood T cell repertoires in COVID-19. The wider study: Both acute and convalescent COVID-19 samples were obtained from the United States, Italy and Spain.

This CDR3 is built from 15 residues. Per the germline V gene, CDR1 is KGHSH and CDR2 is LQKENI. With 2 bases removed from V and 2 bases from J, the gap between germline ends came to 13 bases. Authors' data handling: For nucleated cells, counts were estimated from reference gene primer amplification. Sequencing was performed with immunoSEQ multiplex PCR; in TCRdb, only in-frame clones are kept and a portion is missing. D and trimming were read from the DNA, whereas the V and J calls and clone size are those reported in that table. The sample holds 200,000 to 250,000 clones; about 85% are singletons and the top ten take about 0.93%.

The sequence derives from a man aged 40-49 years with acute or convalescent COVID-19. The chain links TRBV18 to TRBJ2-7; possibly TRBD1 for D (6 bases). What was sequenced was peripheral blood. Here the CDR3 reads CASSPLATGTYEQYF. The CDR3 DNA is TGTGCCAGCTCACCATTGGCTACAGGGACCTACGAGCAGTACTTC.